The T cell receptor (beta chain) described here comes from a study of T and B cells in COVID-19 patients. Study as a whole: Most recovered patients had mild to moderate COVID-19 treated as outpatients. Critical illness requiring mechanical ventilation or extracorporeal membrane oxygenation affected three fifths of the roughly 20 active-infection patients.

After removal of 2 bases from V and 8 bases from J, the junction contained 11 bases not matched to a gene. There are 15 residues in the CDR3. The V gene's germline CDR1 is MNHNY and CDR2 SVGAGI (reference sequence). This clonotype is categorized as medium-sized. Blood genomic DNA input for TRB amplification was about 240-550 ng. BIOMED2 TRB-A/B primer pools were used in multiplex TRB PCR. TCRdb recomputed calls from the multiplex PCR reads with MiXCR, one row per CDR3 protein. This table holds around 5,200 distinct CDR3 sequences, less than 20% found once. This TCR was recovered from a human donor who had recovered from COVID-19. Sequences were obtained from blood. The chain combines TRBV6-6 with TRBJ1-2, with 7 bases identical to TRBD1. CDR3 DNA sequence: TGTGCCAGCAGTTACCTGGACAGGCTAAGAGGGGGCTACACCTTC. The encoded protein is CASSYLDRLRGGYTF.